These 11 T cell receptor beta chains originate from one sample sequenced in a study of blood T cells in healthy people across ages. Combining a sample-barcoded 5' primer with a J-beta primer mix, a second PCR ran for about 6 to 12 cycles. Using its own MiXCR run on the 5' RACE reads, TCRdb lists one record per CDR3 protein. The sample lists some 1.4 million distinct CDR3 sequences; 35% to 45% were seen once. Sequencing input: blood. Receptor source: a woman aged 18-29 years in good health.

The chain joins TRBV6-1 to TRBJ2-7; tentative D call: TRBD2 (6 bases). CDR1 is MNHNS, CDR2 SASEGT, per germline. The CDR3 has 12 residues. V was cut by 11 bases and J by 3 bases, with 14 bases left in between. CDR3 loop: CALSGENYEQYF. The DNA of the CDR3 is TGTGCCCTATCGGGGGAGAACTACGAGCAGTACTTC.

The chain has TRBV12-3 or TRBV12-4 and TRBJ1-2; unclear D gene. Trimming took off 3 bases at V and 8 bases at J, with 13 bases between the two ends. CDR3 length equals 13 residues. The CDR3 loop is CASSFGREGGYTF. CDR3 DNA sequence: TGTGCCAGCAGTTTTGGGAGGGAAGGGGGCTACACCTTC.

This chain connects TRBV12-3 or TRBV12-4 to TRBJ1-2, with a tentative D call TRBD1 (5 bases). The CDR3 loop spans 15 amino acids. Between the trimmed V and J ends, which lost 0 bases and 1 base, there was a span of 9 bases. The CDR3 DNA is TGTGCCAGCAGTTTAGCCGGGGCCAATAACTATGGCTACACCTTC. It encodes CASSLAGANNYGYTF.

This clonotype was counted between two and nine times. V and J are TRBV6-6 and TRBJ2-5; 7 bases are a match to TRBD1. The CDR3 spans 15 residues. The germline V gene encodes CDR1 MNHNY and CDR2 SVGAGI (reference sequence). V lost 6 bases and J lost 2; bases outside the gene matches: 9. CDR3 DNA: TGTGCCAGCAGGGGACAGCAAACCCTTCAAGAGACCCAGTACTTC. It is translated as CASRGQQTLQETQYF.

This rearrangement joins TRBV29-1 to TRBJ2-4; D unclear. Looked up from germline, CDR1 is SQVTM and CDR2 is ANQGSEA. Trimming left V 2 bases short and J 15 bases short, with 14 bases between. The CDR3 loop spans 11 amino acids. The CDR3: CSVELDDERYF. Here the CDR3 DNA reads TGCAGCGTTGAACTAGATGACGAGCGGTACTTC.

The CDR3 bases are TGCGCCAGCAGCTTGGAAGGGGTGGGGAATGAGCAGTTCTTC. It specifies CASSLEGVGNEQFF. The chain links TRBV5-1 to TRBJ2-1, with a possible D match to TRBD1 (5 bases). Germline V lookup: CDR1 SGHRS, CDR2 YFSETQ. The CDR3 runs 14 residues. Trimming removed 0 bases from V and 7 bases from J, with 11 bases in between.

The chain recombines TRBV20-1 with TRBJ1-6; no reliable D call. The V and J ends lost 3 bases and 5 bases respectively, with 11 bases between them. The germline V gene has CDR1 DFQATT and CDR2 SNEGSKA (reference sequence). The CDR3 sequence is 14 residues long. CDR3 nucleotide sequence: TGCAGTGCTAGGGCTATCGAAGATAATTCACCCCTCCACTTT. Residues: CSARAIEDNSPLHF.

This clonotype has only one observation. The chain has TRBV20-1 and TRBJ2-1; D may be TRBD1 or TRBD2 (5 bases each). The V end was cut by 5 bases, the J end by 0 bases, with 17 bases between. This CDR3 contains 16 residues. CDR1 and CDR2 from the germline V gene are DFQATT and SNEGSKA (reference sequence). The CDR3 reads CSARTTRASSYNEQFF. CDR3 coding DNA: TGCAGTGCTCGGACAACTAGGGCGAGCTCCTACAATGAGCAGTTCTTC.

V gene TRBV20-1 combines with J gene TRBJ1-1, with D unresolved. Germline assignment: CDR1 DFQATT and CDR2 SNEGSKA (reference sequence). The CDR3 has 13 residues. The V gene lost 1 base and the J gene lost 7 bases, with 13 bases spanning the gap. The DNA of the CDR3 is TGCAGTGCTAGAGCCTTTCCCATGATTGAAGCTTTCTTT. Encoded protein: CSARAFPMIEAFF.

This clonotype was picked up many times. This rearrangement joins TRBV7-9 to TRBJ2-3; 10 bases align to TRBD2. The CDR3 length is 20 residues. Looked up from germline, CDR1 is SEHNR and CDR2 is FQNEAQ (reference sequence). With 5 bases clipped from V and 0 bases from J, the junction kept 17 bases outside the gene matches. CDR3 loop: CASSDLGLAKNPTSTDTQYF. The DNA for the CDR3 is TGTGCCAGCAGCGACCTGGGACTAGCGAAGAACCCGACTAGCACAGATACGCAGTATTTT.

The CDR3 coding sequence is TGTGCCAGCAGTTTTCAGAGCGGGTGGAACACTGAAGCTTTCTTT. It translates to CASSFQSGWNTEAFF. This chain connects TRBV25-1 to TRBJ1-1; no firm D call. Germline loops: CDR1 MGHDK, CDR2 SYGVNS. The CDR3 length is 15 residues. Trimming removed 5 bases from V and 1 base from J, with 14 bases in between.